Given below is one T cell receptor beta chain in context. How the authors handled the data: The assay estimated nucleated cells by amplifying reference gene primers. Produced via immunoSEQ multiplex PCR; TCRdb's table is partial and in-frame only. The V and J calls and clone size come from that table; D and trimming were worked out from the DNA. Of over 100,000 clones in the sample, roughly 89% were seen once. V lost 6 bases to trimming and J lost 4 bases, with 17 bases between them. This CDR3 spans 16 amino acids. Germline CDR1 reads SGHRS; CDR2 reads YFSETQ. Seattle-derived patients entered the study during active infection and were followed longitudinally. These data originate in a study of blood T cell repertoires in COVID-19. Study details: PBMCs, B-cell-depleted T cells, or T cells provided the cDNA or gDNA that made up the material.

The rearrangement uses TRBV5-1 and TRBJ1-6, with D maybe TRBD1 (5 bases). Sequenced sample: peripheral blood. The sequence was collected from a man aged 55 to 70 with COVID-19, enrolled during active disease. Written as DNA, the CDR3 is TGCGCCAGCACGCGGACCGGGACTGAATATAATTCACCCCTCCACTTT. It codes for CASTRTGTEYNSPLHF.